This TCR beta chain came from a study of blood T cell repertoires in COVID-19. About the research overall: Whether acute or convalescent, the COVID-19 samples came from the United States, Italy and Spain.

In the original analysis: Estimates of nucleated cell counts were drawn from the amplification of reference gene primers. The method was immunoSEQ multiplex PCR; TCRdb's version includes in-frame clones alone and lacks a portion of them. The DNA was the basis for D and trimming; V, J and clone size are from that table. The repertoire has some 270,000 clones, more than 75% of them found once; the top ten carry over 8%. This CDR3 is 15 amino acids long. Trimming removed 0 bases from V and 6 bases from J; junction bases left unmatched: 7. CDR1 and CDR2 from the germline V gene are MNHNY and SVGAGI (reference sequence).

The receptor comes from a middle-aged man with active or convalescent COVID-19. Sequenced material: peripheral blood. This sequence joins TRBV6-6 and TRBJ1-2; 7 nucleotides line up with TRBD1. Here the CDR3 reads CASSYSDRRRDGYTF. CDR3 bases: TGTGCCAGCAGTTACTCGGACAGGAGGAGAGATGGCTACACCTTC.